A single sample is the source of the 6 T cell receptor beta chains below, sequenced in a study of CD8 T cells in Susac syndrome. RNA, at about 0.45 to 1 ug, was reverse transcribed with random hexamers. TCRdb analysed the immunoSEQ multiplex PCR reads with MiXCR anew, one entry per CDR3 protein. Of around 170,000 distinct CDR3 sequences in the sample, around 95% are singletons; the top ten hold 0.098%. Material: CD4+ T cells from PBMCs. The origin of the receptors is a human donor with Susac syndrome.

The chain recombines TRBV27 with TRBJ1-3; no definite D call. Germline V lookup: CDR1 MNHEY, CDR2 SMNVEV (reference sequence). The ends were cut back, 6 bases at V and 0 bases at J, with 15 bases in the middle. This CDR3 contains 16 residues. DNA for the CDR3: TGTGCCAGCAGAGATCGGCTGTTAAGCTCTGGAAACACCATATATTTT. As protein: CASRDRLLSSGNTIYF.

This clonotype was seen once. The chain employs TRBV25-1 and TRBJ2-7, with 9 bases aligning to TRBD1. This CDR3 region has 15 residues. The ends lost 5 bases at V and 3 bases at J; junction bases unmatched: 8. CDR1 is MGHDK, CDR2 SYGVNS, per germline. DNA for the CDR3: TGTGCCAGCAGTATATCGGGACAGGGTTTCTACGAGCAGTACTTC. Its translation: CASSISGQGFYEQYF.

The chain has TRBV7-3 and TRBJ1-1, with 8 bases fitting TRBD1. Germline CDR1 reads SGHTA; CDR2 reads FQGTGA. The CDR3 covers 14 residues. Unmatched junction bases numbered 11, after V lost 5 bases and J lost 9 bases. CDR3 sequence reads: CASSPTKGQAKAFF. The CDR3 region has the DNA TGTGCCAGCAGCCCCACCAAGGGACAGGCAAAAGCTTTCTTT.

The rearrangement links TRBV12-3 or TRBV12-4 to TRBJ2-5; D is possibly TRBD2 (6 bases). V gave up 7 bases and J gave up 5 bases, with 17 bases separating them. The CDR3 is 14 amino acids. The CDR3: CASTQQGLAETQYF. The CDR3 nucleotides are TGTGCCAGCACCCAACAAGGGCTAGCGGAGACCCAGTACTTC.

The chain uses TRBV3-1 and TRBJ1-2; no clear D gene. The CDR3 runs 14 residues. The germline V gene encodes CDR1 LGHDT and CDR2 YNNKEL (reference sequence). V lost 3 bases, J lost 6 bases, and 14 bases lay in between. As DNA, the CDR3 is TGTGCCAGCAGCCATAGAGAGGGCCGGGATGGCTACACCTTC. Residues: CASSHREGRDGYTF.

The chain couples TRBV18 to TRBJ2-1; TRBD1 aligns across 7 bases. The CDR3 is made up of 14 amino acids. Germline CDR1 KGHSH, CDR2 LQKENI. V trimming: 0 bases; J trimming: 7 bases; junction bases outside the gene matches: 3. The CDR3 DNA is TGTGCCAGCTCACCACCCGACAGGGTAAATGAGCAGTTCTTC. Translation: CASSPPDRVNEQFF.